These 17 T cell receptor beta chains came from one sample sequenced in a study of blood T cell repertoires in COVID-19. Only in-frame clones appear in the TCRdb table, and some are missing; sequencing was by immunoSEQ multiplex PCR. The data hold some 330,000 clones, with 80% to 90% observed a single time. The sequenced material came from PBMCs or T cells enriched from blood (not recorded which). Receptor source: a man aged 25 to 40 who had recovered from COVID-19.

CDR3 amino acids: CSVGVSEGQPQHF. As DNA, the CDR3 is TGCAGCGTTGGCGTCTCGGAGGGTCAGCCCCAGCATTTT. The chain couples TRBV29-1 to TRBJ1-5; no definite D call. This CDR3 spans 13 amino acids. Deletions cut 4 bases from V and 6 bases from J, with 13 bases between. CDR1 and CDR2 (germline): SQVTM, ANQGSEA.

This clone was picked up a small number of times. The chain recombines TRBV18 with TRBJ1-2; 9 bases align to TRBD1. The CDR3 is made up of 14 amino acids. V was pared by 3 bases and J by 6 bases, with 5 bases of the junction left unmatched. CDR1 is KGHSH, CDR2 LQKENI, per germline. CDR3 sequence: CASSPGQGKDGYTF. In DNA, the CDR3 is TGTGCCAGCTCACCCGGACAGGGGAAGGATGGCTACACCTTC.

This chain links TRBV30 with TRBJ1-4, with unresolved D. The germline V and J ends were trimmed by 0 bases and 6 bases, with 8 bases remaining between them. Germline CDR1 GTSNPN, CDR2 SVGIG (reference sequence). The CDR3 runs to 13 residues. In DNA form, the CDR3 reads TGTGCCTGGAGTGTTAGAGGGTATGAAAAACTGTTTTTT. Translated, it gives CAWSVRGYEKLFF.

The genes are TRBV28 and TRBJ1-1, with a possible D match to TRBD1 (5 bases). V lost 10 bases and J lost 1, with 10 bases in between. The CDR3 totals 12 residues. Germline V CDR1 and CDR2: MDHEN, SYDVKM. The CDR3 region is CATGHANTEAFF. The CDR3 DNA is TGTGCCACCGGACACGCGAACACTGAAGCTTTCTTT.

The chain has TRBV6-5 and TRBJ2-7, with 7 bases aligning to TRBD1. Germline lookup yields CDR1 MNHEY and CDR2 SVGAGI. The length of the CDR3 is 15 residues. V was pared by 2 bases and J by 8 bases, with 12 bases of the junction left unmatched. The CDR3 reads CASSYRDSGLFQQYF. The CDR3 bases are TGTGCCAGCAGTTACCGGGACAGCGGATTATTTCAGCAGTACTTC.

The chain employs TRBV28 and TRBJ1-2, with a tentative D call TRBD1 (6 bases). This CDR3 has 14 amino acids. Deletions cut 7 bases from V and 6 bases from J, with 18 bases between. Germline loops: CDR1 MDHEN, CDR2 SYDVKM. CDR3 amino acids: CASTTGGLLDGYTF. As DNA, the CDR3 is TGTGCCAGCACCACGGGGGGGCTCTTGGATGGCTACACCTTC.

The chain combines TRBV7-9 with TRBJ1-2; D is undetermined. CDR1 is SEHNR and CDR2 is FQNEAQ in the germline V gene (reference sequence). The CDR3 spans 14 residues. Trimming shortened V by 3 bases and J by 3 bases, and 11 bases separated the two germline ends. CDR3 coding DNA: TGTGCCAGCAGCTTGGCCCAGGCATACTATGGCTACACCTTC. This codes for CASSLAQAYYGYTF. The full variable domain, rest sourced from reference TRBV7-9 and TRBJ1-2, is DTGVSQNPRHKITKRGQNVTFRCDPISEHNRLYWYRQTLGQGPEFLTYFQNEAQLEKSRLLSDRFSAERPKGSFSTLEIQRTEQGDSAMYLCASSLAQAYYGYTFGSGTRLTVV.

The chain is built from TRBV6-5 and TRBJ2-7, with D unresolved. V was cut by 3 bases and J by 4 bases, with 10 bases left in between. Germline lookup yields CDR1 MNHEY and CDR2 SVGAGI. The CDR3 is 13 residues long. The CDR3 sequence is CASSYNTYYEQYF. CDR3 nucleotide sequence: TGTGCCAGCAGTTATAACACATATTACGAGCAGTACTTC.

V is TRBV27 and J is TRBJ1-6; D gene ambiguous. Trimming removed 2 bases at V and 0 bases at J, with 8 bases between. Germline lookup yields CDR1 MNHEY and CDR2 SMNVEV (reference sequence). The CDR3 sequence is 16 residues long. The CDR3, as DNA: TGTGCCAGCAGTTTACTGACGGGCTCCTATAATTCACCCCTCCACTTT. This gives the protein CASSLLTGSYNSPLHF.

CDR3 DNA sequence: TGTGCCAGCAGCTACAACAGGGTTTCCAACGAGCAGTACTTC. It specifies CASSYNRVSNEQYF. The V and J genes are TRBV11-2 and TRBJ2-7; possibly TRBD1 for D (6 bases). Germline-derived CDR1 and CDR2 are SGHAT and FQNNGV. V gave up 4 bases and J gave up 5 bases, with 15 bases separating them. The CDR3 is 14 amino acids.

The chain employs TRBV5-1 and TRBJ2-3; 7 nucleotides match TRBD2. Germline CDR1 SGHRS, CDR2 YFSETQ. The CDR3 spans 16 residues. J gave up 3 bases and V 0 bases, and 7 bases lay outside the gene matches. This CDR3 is CASSLAGQGGTDTQYF. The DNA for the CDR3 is TGCGCCAGCAGCTTGGCCGGGCAGGGAGGGACAGATACGCAGTATTTT. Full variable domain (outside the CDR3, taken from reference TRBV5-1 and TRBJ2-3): KAGVTQTPRYLIKTRGQQVTLSCSPISGHRSVSWYQQTPGQGLQFLFEYFSETQRNKGNFPGRFSGRQFSNSRSEMNVSTLELGDSALYLCASSLAGQGGTDTQYFGPGTRLTVL.

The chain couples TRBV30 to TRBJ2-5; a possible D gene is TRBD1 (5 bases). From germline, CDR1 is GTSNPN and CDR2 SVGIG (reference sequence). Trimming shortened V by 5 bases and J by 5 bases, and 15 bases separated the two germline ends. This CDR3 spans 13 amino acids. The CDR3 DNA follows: TGTGCCTGGGAGTCAGGGTATGGGGAGACCCAGTACTTC. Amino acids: CAWESGYGETQYF.

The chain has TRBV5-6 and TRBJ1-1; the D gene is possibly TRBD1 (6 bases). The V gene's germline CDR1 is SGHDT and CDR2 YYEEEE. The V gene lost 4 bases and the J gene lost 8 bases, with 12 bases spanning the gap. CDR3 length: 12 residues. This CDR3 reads CASSPTGGEAFF. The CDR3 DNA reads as TGTGCCAGCAGCCCGACGGGGGGCGAAGCTTTCTTT.

The CDR3 sequence is CASIMGGSYNEQFF. CDR3 nucleotides: TGTGCCAGCATAATGGGGGGCTCCTACAATGAGCAGTTCTTC. V is TRBV2 and J is TRBJ2-1; a possible D gene is TRBD2 (6 bases). The ends were cut back, 7 bases at V and 0 bases at J, with 10 bases in the middle. Per germline, CDR1 SNHLY and CDR2 FYNNEI. The CDR3 extends over 14 amino acids. The complete variable domain, with remaining parts taken from reference TRBV2 and TRBJ2-1, reads EPEVTQTPSHQVTQMGQEVILRCVPISNHLYFYWYRQILGQKVEFLVSFYNNEISEKSEIFDDQFSVERPDGSNFTLKIRSTKLEDSAMYFCASIMGGSYNEQFFGPGTRLTVL.

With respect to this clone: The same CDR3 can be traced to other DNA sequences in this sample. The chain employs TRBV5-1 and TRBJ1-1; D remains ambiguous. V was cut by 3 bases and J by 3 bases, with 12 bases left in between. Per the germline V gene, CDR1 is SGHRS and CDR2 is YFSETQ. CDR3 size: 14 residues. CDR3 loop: CASSSRTGDTEAFF. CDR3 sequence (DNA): TGCGCCAGCAGCTCACGGACGGGAGACACTGAAGCTTTCTTT.

The CDR3 nucleotides read TGTGCCAGCAGCCCCGGGACAGGGGGCTACACCTTC. Amino acids: CASSPGTGGYTF. The V call is TRBV3-1 (or the pseudogene TRBV3-2), the J call TRBJ1-2; 9 nucleotides match TRBD1. CDR1 is LGHDT, CDR2 YNNKEL, per germline (reference sequence). The CDR3 consists of 12 residues. V shed 4 bases, J shed 8 bases, and the junction held 2 bases outside the gene matches.

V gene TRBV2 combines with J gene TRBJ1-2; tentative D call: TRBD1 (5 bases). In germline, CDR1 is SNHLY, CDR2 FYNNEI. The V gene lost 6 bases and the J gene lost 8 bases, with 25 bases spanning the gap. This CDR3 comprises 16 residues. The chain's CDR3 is CASSGIDSLKVVGYTF. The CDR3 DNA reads TGTGCCAGCAGCGGAATAGACAGCCTAAAGGTAGTCGGCTACACCTTC.